The TCR beta chain described here comes from a study of T cells after yellow fever vaccination. Overall study results and limits: Contamination of FACS-sorted repertoires by abundant clonotypes from the bulk population could occur. Post-booster reappearance was seen for most primary-vaccination clones (around 96% CD4, 80% to 90% CD8).

A word on this clonotype: Its antigen is not known.

The CDR3 spans 14 residues. V was shortened by 7 bases and J by 7 bases, with 19 bases between the two germline ends. Germline CDR1 reads SGHAT; CDR2 reads FQNNGV. UMIs were added to TCR cDNA along with a universal primer site when it was made by 5'RACE template switching. TCRdb re-called the 5' RACE reads through MiXCR, storing one row per CDR3 protein. The sample has 300,000 or so distinct CDR3 sequences; around 7% are singletons. This sequence joins TRBV11-2 and TRBJ1-2; D is unclear. The sample in question was PBMCs, obtained about 49 days after the first yellow fever vaccination. The TCR originated in a man aged 18 to 29 who received the YFV17D yellow fever vaccine. CDR3 DNA: TGTGCCAGCACCTCATTTTCCGGGGAGCTTGGCTACACCTTC. Translating it yields CASTSFSGELGYTF.